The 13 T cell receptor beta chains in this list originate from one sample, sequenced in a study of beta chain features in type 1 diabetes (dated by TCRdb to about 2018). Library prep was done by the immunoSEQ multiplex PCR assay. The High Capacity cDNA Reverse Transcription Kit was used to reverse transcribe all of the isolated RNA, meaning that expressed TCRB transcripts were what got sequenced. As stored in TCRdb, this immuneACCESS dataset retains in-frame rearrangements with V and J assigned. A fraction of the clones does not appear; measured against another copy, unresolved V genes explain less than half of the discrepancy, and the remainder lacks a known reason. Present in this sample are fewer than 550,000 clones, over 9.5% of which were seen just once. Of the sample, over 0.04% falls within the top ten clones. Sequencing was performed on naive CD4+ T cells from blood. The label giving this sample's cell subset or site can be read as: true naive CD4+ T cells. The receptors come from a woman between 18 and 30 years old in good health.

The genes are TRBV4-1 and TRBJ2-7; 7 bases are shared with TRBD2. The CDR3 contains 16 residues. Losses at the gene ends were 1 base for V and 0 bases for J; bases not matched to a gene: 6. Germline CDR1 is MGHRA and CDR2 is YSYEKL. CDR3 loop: CASSQVPGGSSYEQYF. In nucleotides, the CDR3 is TGCGCCAGCAGCCAAGTTCCGGGGGGAAGCTCCTACGAGCAGTACTTC.

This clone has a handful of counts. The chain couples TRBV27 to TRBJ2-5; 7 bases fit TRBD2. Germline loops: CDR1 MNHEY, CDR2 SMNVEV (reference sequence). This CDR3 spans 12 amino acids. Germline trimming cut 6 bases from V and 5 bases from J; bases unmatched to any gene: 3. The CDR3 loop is CASRGGWETQYF. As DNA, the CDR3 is TGTGCCAGCAGGGGGGGGTGGGAGACCCAGTACTTC.

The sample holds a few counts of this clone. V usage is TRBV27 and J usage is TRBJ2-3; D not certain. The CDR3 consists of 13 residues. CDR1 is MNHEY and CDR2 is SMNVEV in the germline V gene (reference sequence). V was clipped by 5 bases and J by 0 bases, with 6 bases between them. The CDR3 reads CASSHLSTDTQYF. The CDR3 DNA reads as TGTGCCAGCAGTCACCTTAGCACAGATACGCAGTATTTT.

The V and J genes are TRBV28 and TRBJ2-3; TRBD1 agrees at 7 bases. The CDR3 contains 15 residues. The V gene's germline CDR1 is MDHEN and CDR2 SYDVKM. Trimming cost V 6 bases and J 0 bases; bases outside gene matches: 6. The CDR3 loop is CASRGQSASTDTQYF. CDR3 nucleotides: TGTGCCAGCAGGGGACAGAGCGCTAGCACAGATACGCAGTATTTT.

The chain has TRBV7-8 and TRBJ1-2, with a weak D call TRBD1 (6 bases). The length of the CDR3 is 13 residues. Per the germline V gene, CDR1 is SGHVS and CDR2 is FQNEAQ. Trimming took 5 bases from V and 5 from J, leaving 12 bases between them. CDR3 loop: CASSPGTPYGYTF. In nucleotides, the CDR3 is TGTGCCAGCAGCCCCGGGACACCGTATGGCTACACCTTC.

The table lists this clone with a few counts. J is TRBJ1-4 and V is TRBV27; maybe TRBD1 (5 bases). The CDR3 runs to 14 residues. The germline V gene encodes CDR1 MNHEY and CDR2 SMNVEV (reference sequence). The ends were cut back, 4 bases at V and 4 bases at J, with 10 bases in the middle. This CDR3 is CASSYDRSNEKLFF. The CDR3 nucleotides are TGTGCCAGCAGTTACGACAGAAGTAATGAAAAACTGTTTTTT.

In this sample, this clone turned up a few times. The CDR3 loop reads CASSERTGGGNTEAFF. The CDR3 nucleotides are TGTGCCAGCAGTGAACGGACAGGGGGTGGAAACACTGAAGCTTTCTTT. The chain is built from TRBV2 and TRBJ1-1; 10 bases align to TRBD1. The germline gives CDR1 SNHLY, CDR2 FYNNEI. The CDR3 runs 16 residues. The junction had 5 bases not matched to a gene; V was cut back by 2 bases and J by 2 bases.

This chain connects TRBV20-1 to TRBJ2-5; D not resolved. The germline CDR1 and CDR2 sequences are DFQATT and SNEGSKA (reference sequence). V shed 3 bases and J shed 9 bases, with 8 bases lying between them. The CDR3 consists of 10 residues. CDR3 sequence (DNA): TGCAGTGCTAGGTCCTTGGCCCAGTACTTC. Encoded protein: CSARSLAQYF.

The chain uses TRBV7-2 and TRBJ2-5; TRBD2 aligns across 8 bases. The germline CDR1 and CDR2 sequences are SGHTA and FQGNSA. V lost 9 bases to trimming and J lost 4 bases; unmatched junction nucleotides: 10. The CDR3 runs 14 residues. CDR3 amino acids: CASGRLARRETQYF. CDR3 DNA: TGTGCCAGTGGGCGACTAGCGAGGAGAGAGACCCAGTACTTC.

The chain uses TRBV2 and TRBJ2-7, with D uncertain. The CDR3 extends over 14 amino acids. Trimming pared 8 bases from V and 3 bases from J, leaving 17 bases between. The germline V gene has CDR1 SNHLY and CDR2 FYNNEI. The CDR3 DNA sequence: TGTGCCAGCGCACCTAACCTTCTTTTCTACGAGCAGTACTTC. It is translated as CASAPNLLFYEQYF.

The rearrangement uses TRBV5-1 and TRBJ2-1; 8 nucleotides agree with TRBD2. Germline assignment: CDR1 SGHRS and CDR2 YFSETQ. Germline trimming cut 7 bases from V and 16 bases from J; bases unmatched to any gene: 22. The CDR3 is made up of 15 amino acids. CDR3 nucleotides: TGCGCCAGCGCCCCGGGCGTAATAGCGGGGAACGAAGCTTTCTTC. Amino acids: CASAPGVIAGNEAFF.

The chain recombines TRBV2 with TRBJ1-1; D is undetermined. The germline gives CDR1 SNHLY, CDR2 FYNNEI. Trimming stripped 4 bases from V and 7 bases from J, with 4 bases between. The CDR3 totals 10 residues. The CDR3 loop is CASSGSEAFF. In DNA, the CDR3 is TGTGCCAGCAGTGGGAGTGAAGCTTTCTTT.

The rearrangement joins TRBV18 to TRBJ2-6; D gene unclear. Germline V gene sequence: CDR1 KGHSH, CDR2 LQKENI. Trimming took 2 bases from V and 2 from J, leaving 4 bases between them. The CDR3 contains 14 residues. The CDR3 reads CASSPGAGANVLTF. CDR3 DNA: TGTGCCAGCTCACCAGGGGCTGGGGCCAACGTCCTGACTTTC.